Shown below are 16 T cell receptor beta chains from a single sample sequenced in a study of control samples from healthy donors and cancer patients. Measured with immunoSEQ multiplex PCR; TCRdb has only the in-frame clones, and not every one. This sample has approximately 100,000 clones; around 89% occur once, and the top ten carry 17%. Material: blood. These receptors were taken from a woman aged 45-60 years in good health.

The rearrangement uses TRBV20-1 and TRBJ1-5; D is uncertain. This CDR3 spans 13 amino acids. The germline gives CDR1 DFQATT, CDR2 SNEGSKA (reference sequence). Trimming took off 3 bases at V and 8 bases at J, with 14 bases between the two ends. This CDR3 is CSASDGLYEPQHF. The CDR3 DNA reads TGCAGTGCTAGTGACGGGTTGTACGAGCCCCAGCATTTT.

V usage is TRBV11-1 and J usage is TRBJ2-7, with TRBD1 as a possible D gene (8 bases). Trimming took 3 bases from V and 4 from J, leaving 16 bases between them. This CDR3 region has 15 residues. Germline V gene data show CDR1 as SGHAT and CDR2 as FQDESV (reference sequence). The CDR3: CASSLFTGGGYEQYV. The CDR3 DNA follows: TGTGCCAGCAGCTTGTTCACAGGGGGGGGGTACGAGCAGTACGTC.

V gene TRBV7-9 combines with J gene TRBJ1-5; no clear D. CDR1 SEHNR and CDR2 FQNEAQ come from the germline V gene (reference sequence). There are 12 residues in the CDR3. Trimming removed 1 base at V and 5 bases at J, with 3 bases between. As DNA, the CDR3 is TGTGCCAGCAGCTTAGTAGATCAGCCCCAGCATTTT. Protein product: CASSLVDQPQHF.

The chain joins TRBV24-1 to TRBJ2-1, with D hard to call. The CDR3 has 13 amino acids. Per the germline V gene, CDR1 is KGHDR and CDR2 is SFDVKD. Trimming removed 2 bases from V and 6 bases from J, with 7 bases in between. The CDR3 bases are TGTGCCACCAGTGATTCCTTCTCCAATGAGCAGTTCTTC. It is translated as CATSDSFSNEQFF.

As DNA, the CDR3 is TGTGCCAGCCGATCGTCGAACAATGAGCAGTTCTTC. Protein product: CASRSSNNEQFF. The rearrangement links TRBV6-6 to TRBJ2-1; the D is unclear. The CDR3 length is 12 residues. The V gene lost 8 bases and the J gene lost 5 bases, with 10 bases spanning the gap. Germline loops: CDR1 MNHNY, CDR2 SVGAGI (reference sequence).

V gene TRBV11-2 combines with J gene TRBJ1-2; D unclear. The CDR3 is made up of 12 amino acids. The germline V gene encodes CDR1 SGHAT and CDR2 FQNNGV. V shed 1 base and J shed 8 bases, with 8 bases lying between them. This CDR3 is CASSLGLEGYTF. DNA of the CDR3: TGTGCCAGCAGCTTAGGGCTGGAAGGCTACACCTTC. Full variable domain (outside the CDR3, taken from reference TRBV11-2 and TRBJ1-2): EAGVAQSPRYKIIEKRQSVAFWCNPISGHATLYWYQQILGQGPKLLIQFQNNGVVDDSQLPKDRFSAERLKGVDSTLKIQPAKLEDSAVYLCASSLGLEGYTFGSGTRLTVV.

V and J are TRBV7-8 and TRBJ2-7; possible D gene TRBD1, 7 bases. The CDR3 has 13 residues. V was cut by 2 bases and J by 6 bases, with 11 bases left in between. CDR1 and CDR2 from the germline V gene are SGHVS and FQNEAQ. The CDR3 reads CASSLYQGGEQYF. The CDR3, as DNA: TGTGCCAGCAGCTTATACCAGGGGGGCGAGCAGTACTTC. Variable domain in full (rest from reference TRBV7-8 and TRBJ2-7): GAGVSQSPRYKVAKRGQDVALRCDPISGHVSLFWYQQALGQGPEFLTYFQNEAQLDKSGLPSDRFFAERPEGSVSTLKIQRTQQEDSAVYLCASSLYQGGEQYFGPGTRLTVT.

The V and J genes are TRBV19 and TRBJ1-1; D is unclear. The V gene's germline CDR1 is LNHDA and CDR2 SQIVND (reference sequence). The CDR3 totals 15 residues. V shed 11 bases and J shed 5 bases, with 24 bases lying between them. DNA of the CDR3: TGTGCCTCCCAGGAGAGAGGCACCACGCGGACTGAAGCTTTCTTT. Amino acid sequence: CASQERGTTRTEAFF.

V gene TRBV19 combines with J gene TRBJ2-5; the match to TRBD1 covers 9 bases. The J segment lost 5 bases and the V segment lost 5 bases, leaving 9 bases of the junction unmatched. CDR3 length: 15 residues. Germline loops: CDR1 LNHDA, CDR2 SQIVND (reference sequence). DNA for the CDR3: TGTGCCAGTAGTGTCCCGGGACAGGGTTGGGAGACCCAGTACTTC. Translating gives CASSVPGQGWETQYF.

CDR3 DNA sequence: TGCGCCAGCAGCCAAGCGTTCCGCCAAGAGACCCAGTACTTC. This codes for CASSQAFRQETQYF. The chain uses TRBV4-1 and TRBJ2-5; no reliable D call. V shed 1 base and J shed 1 base, with 7 bases lying between them. Germline CDR1 and CDR2: MGHRA and YSYEKL. The CDR3 loop spans 14 amino acids.

J is TRBJ1-4 and V is TRBV2; TRBD1 matches 8 bases. The CDR3 loop spans 12 amino acids. Germline V lookup: CDR1 SNHLY, CDR2 FYNNEI. V was clipped by 7 bases and J by 11 bases; unmatched bases: 6. The CDR3 loop is CASNQDRVKLFF. The CDR3 region has the DNA TGTGCCAGCAACCAGGACAGGGTTAAACTGTTTTTT.

CDR3 amino acids: CASFSTPEGNIQYF. DNA of the CDR3: TGTGCCAGCTTCTCTACCCCAGAGGGGAACATTCAGTACTTC. The V gene is TRBV2, the J gene TRBJ2-4; possibly TRBD1 or TRBD2 for D (5 bases each). The germline gives CDR1 SNHLY, CDR2 FYNNEI. This CDR3 comprises 14 residues. The ends were cut back, 8 bases at V and 7 bases at J, with 18 bases in the middle.

The chain combines TRBV30 with TRBJ2-7, with TRBD2 identical over 13 bases. CDR3 length: 15 amino acids. Germline CDR1 reads GTSNPN; CDR2 reads SVGIG (reference sequence). With V trimmed by 1 base and J by 4 bases, 4 bases remained unmatched. This chain's CDR3 is CAWSAPGLAGYEQYF. In DNA, the CDR3 is TGTGCCTGGAGTGCCCCGGGACTAGCGGGATACGAGCAGTACTTC.

The chain recombines TRBV5-8 with TRBJ1-5; D unclear. This CDR3 is built from 13 residues. The V end was cut by 1 base, the J end by 6 bases, with 8 bases between. Germline V gene sequence: CDR1 SGHTS, CDR2 YDEGEE. The CDR3 DNA sequence: TGTGCCAGCAGCTTGTTCACAAGTCAGCCCCAGCATTTT. Protein product: CASSLFTSQPQHF.

J is TRBJ1-3 and V is TRBV2; D uncertain. The V end was cut by 6 bases, the J end by 1 base, with 16 bases between. The CDR3 runs to 16 residues. Germline CDR1 is SNHLY and CDR2 is FYNNEI. The CDR3 region has the DNA TGTGCCAGCAGCGGGTGGTCTCGGAATTCTGGAAACACCATATATTTT. Its translation: CASSGWSRNSGNTIYF.

This CDR3 is CASVGVGTQYF. In DNA form, the CDR3 reads TGTGCCAGCGTTGGTGTGGGGACCCAGTACTTC. J is TRBJ2-5 and V is TRBV6-5; D is undetermined. Germline V gene data show CDR1 as MNHEY and CDR2 as SVGAGI. The CDR3 has 11 residues. The V end was cut by 8 bases, the J end by 7 bases, with 11 bases between.